This T cell receptor beta chain was identified in a study of T cell responses to AZD1222 COVID-19 vaccine. As for the study in general: Investigators merged groups given second doses at roughly 4 or roughly 12 weeks.

Here immunoSEQ multiplex PCR was the method, and the copy in TCRdb shows in-frame clones only, minus some. The sample lists about 150,000 clones, roughly 90% occurring once. A note on this clone: The antigen is unknown.

V lost 5 bases and J lost 4; bases outside the gene matches: 7. This CDR3 comprises 15 residues. Germline CDR1 reads MNHEY; CDR2 reads SVGEGT. Study-wide findings and caveats: The donor cohort was predominantly white British with a female majority, and clonal diversity may have been underestimated. At baseline, seropositivity was found in only 5 to 7 AZD1222 recipients.

This sequence originates from an adult in good health. This chain uses TRBV6-2 or TRBV6-3 with TRBJ1-4, with 7 bases identical to TRBD1. This material consisted of peripheral blood, taken on day 0 of AZD1222 vaccination. The CDR3 loop is CASSRRQGFNEKLFF. DNA for the CDR3: TGTGCCAGCAGTCGCAGACAGGGCTTTAATGAAAAACTGTTTTTT.